This TCR beta chain was profiled in a study of human T cells and chemical hapten exposure. Across the study: Small pooled library volume differences mainly caused per-sample TCR yield variation. Overall study findings and caveats: Controls had significantly fewer large CDR3 similarity clusters than were formed by expanded TCRs.

For this clonotype: Its antigen is as yet unknown.

Unique molecular identifiers were linked by the library to individual cDNA molecules. A single record per CDR3 protein comes from TCRdb applying MiXCR to the RACE reads. The sample consists of about 360,000 distinct CDR3 sequences, approximately 4.4% of them appearing once. The time point denotes: patch test 1, 2 weeks after DPC sensitization. As for treatment: therapeutic diphenylcyclopropenone sensitization with weekly scalp DPC. Unfractionated whole blood was the source from which total RNA was extracted. Trimming at V came to 4 bases and at J to 0 bases, leaving 5 bases not matched to a gene. The CDR3 spans 16 residues. CDR1 and CDR2 from the germline V gene are MNHNY and SVGAGI (reference sequence).

The sample in question was whole blood, obtained in connection with sensitization to the hapten diphenylcyclopropenone (DPC). The V call is TRBV6-6, the J call TRBJ1-4, with 7 bases matching TRBD1. The receptor comes from a woman between 50 and 59 years old with alopecia areata. Some clones in this sample may be carry-over from other donors' samples. DNA for the CDR3: TGTGCCAGCAGTTCCTCAGGGGGTGCAACTAATGAAAAACTGTTTTTT. Encoded protein: CASSSSGGATNEKLFF.